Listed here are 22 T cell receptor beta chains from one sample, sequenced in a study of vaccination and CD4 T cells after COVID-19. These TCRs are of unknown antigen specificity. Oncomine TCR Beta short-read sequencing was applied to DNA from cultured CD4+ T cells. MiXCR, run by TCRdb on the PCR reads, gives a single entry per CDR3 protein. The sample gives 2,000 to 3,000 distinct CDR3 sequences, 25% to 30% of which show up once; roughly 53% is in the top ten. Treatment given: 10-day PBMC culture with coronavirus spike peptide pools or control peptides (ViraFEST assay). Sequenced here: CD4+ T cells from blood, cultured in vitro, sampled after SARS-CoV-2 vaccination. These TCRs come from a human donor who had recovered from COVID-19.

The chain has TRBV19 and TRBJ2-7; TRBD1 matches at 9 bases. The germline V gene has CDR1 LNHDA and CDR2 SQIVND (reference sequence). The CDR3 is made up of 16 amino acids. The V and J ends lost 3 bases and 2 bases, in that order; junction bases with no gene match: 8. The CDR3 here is CASSIRGNRGPYEQYF. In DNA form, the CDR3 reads TGTGCCAGTAGTATTCGCGGGAACAGGGGGCCCTACGAGCAGTACTTC.

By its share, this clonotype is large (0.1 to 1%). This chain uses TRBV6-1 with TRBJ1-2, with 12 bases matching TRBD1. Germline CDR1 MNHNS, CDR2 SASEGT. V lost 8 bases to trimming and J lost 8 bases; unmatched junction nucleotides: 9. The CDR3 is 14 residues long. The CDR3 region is CASGPGQGAGGYTF. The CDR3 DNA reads TGTGCCAGCGGACCGGGACAGGGGGCTGGGGGCTACACCTTC.

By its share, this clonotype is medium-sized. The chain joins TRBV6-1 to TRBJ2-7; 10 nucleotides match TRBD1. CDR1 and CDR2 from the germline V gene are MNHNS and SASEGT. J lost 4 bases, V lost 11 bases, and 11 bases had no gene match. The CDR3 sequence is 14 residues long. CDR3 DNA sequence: TGTGCCGGCCGGCCGGACAGGGGGAAATACGAGCAGTACTTC. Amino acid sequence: CAGRPDRGKYEQYF.

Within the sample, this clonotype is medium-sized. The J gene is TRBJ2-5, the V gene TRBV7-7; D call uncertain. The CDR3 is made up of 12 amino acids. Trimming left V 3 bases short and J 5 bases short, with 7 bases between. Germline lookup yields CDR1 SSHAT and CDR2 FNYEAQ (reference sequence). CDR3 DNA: TGTGCCAGCAGCTTGATCGGGGAGACCCAGTACTTC. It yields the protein CASSLIGETQYF.

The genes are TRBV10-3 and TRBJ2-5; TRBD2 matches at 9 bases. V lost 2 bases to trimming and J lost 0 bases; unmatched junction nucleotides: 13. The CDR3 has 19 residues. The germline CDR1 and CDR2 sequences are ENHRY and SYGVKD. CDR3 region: CAISEARGRVAGDQETQYF. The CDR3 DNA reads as TGTGCCATCAGTGAGGCCAGGGGCAGGGTAGCGGGGGACCAAGAGACCCAGTACTTC.

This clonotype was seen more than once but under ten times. The CDR3 reads CASSPPRGGPLGEQFF. DNA for the CDR3: TGTGCCAGCAGCCCACCCCGGGGGGGCCCTCTCGGTGAGCAGTTCTTC. This chain uses TRBV7-2 with TRBJ2-1, with TRBD2 identical over 8 bases. With V trimmed by 5 bases and J by 9 bases, 15 bases remained unmatched. The CDR3 runs to 16 residues. Germline CDR1 and CDR2: SGHTA and FQGNSA. Combining the CDR3 with reference TRBV7-2 and TRBJ2-1 gives the whole variable domain GAGVSQSPSNKVTEKGKDVELRCDPISGHTALYWYRQSLGQGLEFLIYFQGNSAPDKSGLPSDRFSAERTGGSVSTLTIQRTQQEDSAVYLCASSPPRGGPLGEQFFGPGTRLTVL.

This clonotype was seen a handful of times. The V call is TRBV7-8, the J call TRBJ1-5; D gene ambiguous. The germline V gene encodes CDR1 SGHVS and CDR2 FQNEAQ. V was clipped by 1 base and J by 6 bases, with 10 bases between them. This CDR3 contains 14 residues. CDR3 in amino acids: CASSLEGGSQPQHF. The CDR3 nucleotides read TGTGCCAGCAGCTTAGAGGGTGGGTCTCAGCCCCAGCATTTT.

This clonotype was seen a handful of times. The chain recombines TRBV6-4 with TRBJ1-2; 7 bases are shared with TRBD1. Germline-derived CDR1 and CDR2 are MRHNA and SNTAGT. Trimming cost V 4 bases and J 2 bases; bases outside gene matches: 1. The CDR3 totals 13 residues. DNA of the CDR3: TGTGCCAGCAGTGTGGGACAGAACTATGGCTACACCTTC. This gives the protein CASSVGQNYGYTF.

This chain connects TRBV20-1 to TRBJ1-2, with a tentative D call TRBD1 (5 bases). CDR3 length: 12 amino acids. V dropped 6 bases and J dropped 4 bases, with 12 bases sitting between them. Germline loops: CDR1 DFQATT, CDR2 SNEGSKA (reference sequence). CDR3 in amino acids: CSAPGDGYGYTF. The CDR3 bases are TGCAGTGCCCCGGGGGATGGCTATGGCTACACCTTC.

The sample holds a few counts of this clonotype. In DNA, the CDR3 is TGCAGCCATACAAGGGGGCCTTACAATGAGCAGTTCTTC. Translated, it gives CSHTRGPYNEQFF. The chain links TRBV20-1 to TRBJ2-1; 7 bases align to TRBD1. The CDR3 runs 13 residues. The V gene's germline CDR1 is DFQATT and CDR2 SNEGSKA (reference sequence).

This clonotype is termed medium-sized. CDR3 coding DNA: TGTGCCACCAGTGAGGCTGGATCCTACGAGCAGTACTTC. Translation gives CATSEAGSYEQYF. The gene calls are TRBV24-1 and TRBJ2-7, with unresolved D. The CDR3 covers 13 residues. V lost 4 bases and J lost 1, with 7 bases in between. The germline V gene has CDR1 KGHDR and CDR2 SFDVKD.

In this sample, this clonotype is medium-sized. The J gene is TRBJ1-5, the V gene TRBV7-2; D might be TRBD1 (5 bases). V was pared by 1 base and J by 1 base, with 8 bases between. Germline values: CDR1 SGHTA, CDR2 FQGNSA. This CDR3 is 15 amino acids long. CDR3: CASSLDRTSNQPQHF. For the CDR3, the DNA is TGTGCCAGCAGCTTAGACAGGACGAGCAATCAGCCCCAGCATTTT.

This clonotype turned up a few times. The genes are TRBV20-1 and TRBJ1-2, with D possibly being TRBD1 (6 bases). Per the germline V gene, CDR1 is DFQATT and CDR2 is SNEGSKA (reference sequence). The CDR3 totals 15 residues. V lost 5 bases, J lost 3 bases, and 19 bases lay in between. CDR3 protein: CSASQGLPAYYGYTF. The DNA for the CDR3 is TGCAGTGCTTCACAGGGACTCCCCGCTTACTATGGCTACACCTTC.

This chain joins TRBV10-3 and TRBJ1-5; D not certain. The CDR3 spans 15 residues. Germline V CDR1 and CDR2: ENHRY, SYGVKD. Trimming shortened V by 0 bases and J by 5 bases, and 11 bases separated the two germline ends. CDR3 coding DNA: TGTGCCATCAGTGAGTCTCCGGGAGGAGATCAGCCCCAGCATTTT. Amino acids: CAISESPGGDQPQHF.

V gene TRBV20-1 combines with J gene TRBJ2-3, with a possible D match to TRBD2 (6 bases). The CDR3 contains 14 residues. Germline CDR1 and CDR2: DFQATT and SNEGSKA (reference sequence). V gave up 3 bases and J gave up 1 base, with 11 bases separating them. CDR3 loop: CSASYGGGTDTQYF. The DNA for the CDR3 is TGCAGTGCTAGTTATGGCGGGGGCACAGATACGCAGTATTTT.

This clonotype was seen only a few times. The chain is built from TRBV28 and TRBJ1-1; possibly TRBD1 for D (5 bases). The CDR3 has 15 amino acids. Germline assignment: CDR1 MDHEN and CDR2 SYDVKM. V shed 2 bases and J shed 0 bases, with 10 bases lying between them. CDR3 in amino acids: CASSLRGYLNTEAFF. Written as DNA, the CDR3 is TGTGCCAGCAGTTTACGGGGGTACCTGAACACTGAAGCTTTCTTT.

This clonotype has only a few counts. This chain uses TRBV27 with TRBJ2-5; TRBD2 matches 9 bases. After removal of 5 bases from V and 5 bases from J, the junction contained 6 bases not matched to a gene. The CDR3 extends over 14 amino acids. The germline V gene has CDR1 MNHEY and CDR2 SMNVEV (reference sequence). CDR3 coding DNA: TGTGCCAGCAGTCGGAGCGGGGGGTCCGAGACCCAGTACTTC. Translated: CASSRSGGSETQYF.

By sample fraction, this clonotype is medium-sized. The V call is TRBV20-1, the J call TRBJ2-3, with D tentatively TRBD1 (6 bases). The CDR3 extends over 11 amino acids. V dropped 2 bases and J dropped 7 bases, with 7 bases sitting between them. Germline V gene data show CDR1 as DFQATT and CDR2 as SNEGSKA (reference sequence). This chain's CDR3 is CSARQGNTQYF. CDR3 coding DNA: TGCAGTGCTAGACAGGGGAATACGCAGTATTTT.

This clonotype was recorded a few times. The CDR3 bases are TGTGCCATCAGCGACGTCGGCAGTCGAGGTGAGCAGTTCTTC. This codes for CAISDVGSRGEQFF. This chain links TRBV10-3 with TRBJ2-1; D unresolved. The CDR3 runs to 14 residues. Germline-derived CDR1 and CDR2 are ENHRY and SYGVKD. V was clipped by 6 bases and J by 9 bases, with 18 bases between them.

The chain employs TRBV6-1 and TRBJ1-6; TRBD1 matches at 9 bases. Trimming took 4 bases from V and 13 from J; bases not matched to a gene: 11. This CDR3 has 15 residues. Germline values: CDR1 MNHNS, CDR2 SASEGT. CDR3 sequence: CASSVQGALFSPLHF. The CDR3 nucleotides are TGTGCCAGCAGTGTACAGGGGGCGCTTTTCTCCCCCCTCCACTTT.

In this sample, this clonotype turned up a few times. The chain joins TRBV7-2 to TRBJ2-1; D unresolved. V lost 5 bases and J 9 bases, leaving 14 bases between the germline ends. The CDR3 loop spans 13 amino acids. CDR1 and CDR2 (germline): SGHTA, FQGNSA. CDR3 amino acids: CASSTTALGEQFF. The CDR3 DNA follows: TGTGCCAGCAGCACTACGGCACTGGGTGAGCAGTTCTTC.

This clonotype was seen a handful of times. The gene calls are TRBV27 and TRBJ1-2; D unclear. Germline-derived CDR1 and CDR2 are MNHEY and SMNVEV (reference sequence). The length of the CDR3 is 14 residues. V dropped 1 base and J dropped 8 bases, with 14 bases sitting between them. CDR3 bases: TGTGCCAGCAGTTTATTGAACGCGAGGGAAGGCTACACCTTC. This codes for CASSLLNAREGYTF.